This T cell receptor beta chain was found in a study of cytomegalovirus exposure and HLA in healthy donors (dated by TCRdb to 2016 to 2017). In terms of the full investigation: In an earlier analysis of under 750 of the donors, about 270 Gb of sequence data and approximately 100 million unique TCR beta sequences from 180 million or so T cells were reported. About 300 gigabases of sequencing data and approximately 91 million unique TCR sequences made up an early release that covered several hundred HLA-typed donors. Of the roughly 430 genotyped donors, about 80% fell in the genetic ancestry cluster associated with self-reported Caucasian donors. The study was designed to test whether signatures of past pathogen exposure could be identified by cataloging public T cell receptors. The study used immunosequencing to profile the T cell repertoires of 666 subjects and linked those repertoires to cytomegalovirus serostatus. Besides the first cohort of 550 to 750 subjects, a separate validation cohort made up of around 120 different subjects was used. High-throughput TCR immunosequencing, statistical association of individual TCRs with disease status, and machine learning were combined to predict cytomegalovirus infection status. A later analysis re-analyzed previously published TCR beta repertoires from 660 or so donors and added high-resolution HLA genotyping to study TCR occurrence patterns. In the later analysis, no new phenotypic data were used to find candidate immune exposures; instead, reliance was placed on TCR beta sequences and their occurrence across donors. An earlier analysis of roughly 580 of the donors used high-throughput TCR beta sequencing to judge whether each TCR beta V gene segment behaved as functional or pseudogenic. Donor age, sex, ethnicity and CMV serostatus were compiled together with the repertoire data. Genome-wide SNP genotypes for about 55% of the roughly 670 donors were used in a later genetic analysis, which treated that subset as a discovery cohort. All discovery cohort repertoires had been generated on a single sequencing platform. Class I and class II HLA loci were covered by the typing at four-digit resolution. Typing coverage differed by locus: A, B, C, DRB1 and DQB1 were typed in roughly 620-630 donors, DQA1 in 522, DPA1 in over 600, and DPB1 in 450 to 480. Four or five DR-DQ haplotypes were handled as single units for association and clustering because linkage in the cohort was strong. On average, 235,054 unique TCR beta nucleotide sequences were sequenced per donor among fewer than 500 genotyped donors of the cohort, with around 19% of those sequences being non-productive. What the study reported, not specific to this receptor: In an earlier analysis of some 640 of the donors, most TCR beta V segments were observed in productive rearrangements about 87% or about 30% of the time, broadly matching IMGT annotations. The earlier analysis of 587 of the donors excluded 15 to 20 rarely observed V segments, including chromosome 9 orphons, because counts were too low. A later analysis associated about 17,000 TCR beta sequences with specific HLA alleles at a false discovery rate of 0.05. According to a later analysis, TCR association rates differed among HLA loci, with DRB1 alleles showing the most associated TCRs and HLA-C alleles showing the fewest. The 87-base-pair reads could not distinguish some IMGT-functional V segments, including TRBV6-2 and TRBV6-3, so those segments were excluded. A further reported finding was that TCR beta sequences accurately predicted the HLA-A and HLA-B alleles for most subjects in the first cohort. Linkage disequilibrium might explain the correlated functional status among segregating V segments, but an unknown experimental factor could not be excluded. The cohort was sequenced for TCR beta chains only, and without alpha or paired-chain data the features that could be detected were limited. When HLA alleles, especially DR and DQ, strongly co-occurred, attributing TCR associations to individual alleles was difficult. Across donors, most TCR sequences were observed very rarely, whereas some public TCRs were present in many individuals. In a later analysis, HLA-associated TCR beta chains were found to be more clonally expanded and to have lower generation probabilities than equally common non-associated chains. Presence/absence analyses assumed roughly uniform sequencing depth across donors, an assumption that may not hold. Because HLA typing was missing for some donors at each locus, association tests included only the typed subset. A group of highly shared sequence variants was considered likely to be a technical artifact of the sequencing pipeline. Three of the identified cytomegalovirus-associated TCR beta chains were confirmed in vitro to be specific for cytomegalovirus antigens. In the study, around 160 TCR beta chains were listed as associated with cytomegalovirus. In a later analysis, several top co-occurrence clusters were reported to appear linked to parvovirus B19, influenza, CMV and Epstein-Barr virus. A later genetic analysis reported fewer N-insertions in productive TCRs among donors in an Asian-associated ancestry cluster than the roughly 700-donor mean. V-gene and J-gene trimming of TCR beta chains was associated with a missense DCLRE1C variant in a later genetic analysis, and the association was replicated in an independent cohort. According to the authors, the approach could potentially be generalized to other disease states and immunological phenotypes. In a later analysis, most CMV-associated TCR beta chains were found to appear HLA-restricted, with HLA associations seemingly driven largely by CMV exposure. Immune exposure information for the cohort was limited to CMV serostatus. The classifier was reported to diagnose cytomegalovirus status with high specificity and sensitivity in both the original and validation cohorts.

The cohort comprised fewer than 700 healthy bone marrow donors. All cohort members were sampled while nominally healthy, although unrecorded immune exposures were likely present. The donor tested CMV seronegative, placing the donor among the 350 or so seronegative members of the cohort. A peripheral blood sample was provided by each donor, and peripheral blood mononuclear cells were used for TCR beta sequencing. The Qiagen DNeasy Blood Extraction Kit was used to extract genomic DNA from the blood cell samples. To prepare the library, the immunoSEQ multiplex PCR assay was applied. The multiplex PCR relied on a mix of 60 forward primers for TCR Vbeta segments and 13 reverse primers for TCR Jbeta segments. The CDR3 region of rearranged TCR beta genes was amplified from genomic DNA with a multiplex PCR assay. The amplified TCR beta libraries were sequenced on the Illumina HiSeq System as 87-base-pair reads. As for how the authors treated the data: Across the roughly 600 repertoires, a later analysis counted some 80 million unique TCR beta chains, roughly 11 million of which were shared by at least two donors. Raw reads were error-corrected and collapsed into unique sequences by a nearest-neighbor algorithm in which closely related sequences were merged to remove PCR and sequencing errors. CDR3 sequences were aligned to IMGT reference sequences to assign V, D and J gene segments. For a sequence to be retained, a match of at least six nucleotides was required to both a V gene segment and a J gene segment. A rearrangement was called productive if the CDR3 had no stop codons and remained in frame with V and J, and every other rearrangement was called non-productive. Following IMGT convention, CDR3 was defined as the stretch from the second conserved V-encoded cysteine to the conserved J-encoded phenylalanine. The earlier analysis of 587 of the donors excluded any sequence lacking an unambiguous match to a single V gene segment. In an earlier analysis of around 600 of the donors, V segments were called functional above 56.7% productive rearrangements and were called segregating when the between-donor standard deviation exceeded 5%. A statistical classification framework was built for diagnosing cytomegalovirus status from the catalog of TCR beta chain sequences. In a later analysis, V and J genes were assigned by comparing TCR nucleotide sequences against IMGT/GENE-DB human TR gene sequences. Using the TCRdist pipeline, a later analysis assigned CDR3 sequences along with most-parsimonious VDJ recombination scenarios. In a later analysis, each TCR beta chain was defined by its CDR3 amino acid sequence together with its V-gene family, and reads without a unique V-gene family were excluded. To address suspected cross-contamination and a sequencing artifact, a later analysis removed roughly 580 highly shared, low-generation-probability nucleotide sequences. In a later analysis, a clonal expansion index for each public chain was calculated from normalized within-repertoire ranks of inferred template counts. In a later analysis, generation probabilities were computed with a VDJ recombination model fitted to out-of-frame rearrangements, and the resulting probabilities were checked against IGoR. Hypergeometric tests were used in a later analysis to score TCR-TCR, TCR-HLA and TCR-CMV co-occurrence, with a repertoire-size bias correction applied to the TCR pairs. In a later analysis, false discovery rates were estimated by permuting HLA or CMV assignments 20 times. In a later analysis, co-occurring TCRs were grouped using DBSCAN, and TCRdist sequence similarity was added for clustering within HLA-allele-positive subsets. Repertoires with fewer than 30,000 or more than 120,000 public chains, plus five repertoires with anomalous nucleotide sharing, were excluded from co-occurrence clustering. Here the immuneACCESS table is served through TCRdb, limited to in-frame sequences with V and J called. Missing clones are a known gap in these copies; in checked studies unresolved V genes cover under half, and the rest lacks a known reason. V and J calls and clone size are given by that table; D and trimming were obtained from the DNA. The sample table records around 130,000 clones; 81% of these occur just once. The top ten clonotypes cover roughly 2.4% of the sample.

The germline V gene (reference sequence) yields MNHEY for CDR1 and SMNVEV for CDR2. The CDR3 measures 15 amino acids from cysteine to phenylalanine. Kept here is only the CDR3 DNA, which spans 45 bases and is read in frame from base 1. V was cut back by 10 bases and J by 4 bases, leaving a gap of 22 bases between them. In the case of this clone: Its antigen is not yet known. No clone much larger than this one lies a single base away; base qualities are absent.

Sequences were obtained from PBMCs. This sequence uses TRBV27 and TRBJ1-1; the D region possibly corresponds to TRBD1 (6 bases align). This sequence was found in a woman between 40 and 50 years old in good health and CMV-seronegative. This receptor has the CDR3 CATKRSTGYLTEAFF. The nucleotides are TGTGCCACCAAGAGGTCGACAGGTTACCTCACTGAAGCTTTCTTT.